The rows below give T cell receptor beta chains drawn from one sample of a study of blood T cell repertoires in COVID-19. The repertoire was sequenced with immunoSEQ multiplex PCR; TCRdb's copy has only in-frame clones and lacks some. The repertoire holds a few hundred thousand clones, around 80% seen once, with about 1.5% in the top ten. The sequencing sample was made of peripheral blood. These receptors were taken from a woman aged 40 to 49 who had recovered from COVID-19. Each CDR3 is given with its conserved first and last residue. Fields, in order: V gene, D gene, J gene, clone size, CDR3 DNA, CDR3 protein. D genes are given only for firm matches. Expanded clones are given a class, and other clones once, few, many or no size at all.

TRBV7-9	.	TRBJ1-1	.	TGTGCCAGCAGCTTATTCTTCGACTCGAACACTGAAGCTTTCTTT	CASSLFFDSNTEAFF
TRBV2	.	TRBJ1-4	.	TGTGCCAGCAGCTTGGACAGCGCAACTAATGAAAAACTGTTTTTT	CASSLDSATNEKLFF
TRBV12-5	.	TRBJ2-2	once	TGTGCTAGTGGACAGACAGGGGAGCTGTTTTTT	CASGQTGELFF
TRBV28	.	TRBJ1-1	.	TGTGCCAGCAGTCTACAGGGATACACTGAAGCTTTCTTT	CASSLQGYTEAFF
TRBV6-1	.	TRBJ1-5	.	TGTGCCAGCAGTGAAGCGAACAGGATTAATCAGCCCCAGCATTTT	CASSEANRINQPQHF
TRBV10-3	.	TRBJ1-5	.	TGTGCCATCAGCCCACAGGTTCGAGCGCCCCAGCATTTT	CAISPQVRAPQHF
TRBV12-3/TRBV12-4	.	TRBJ1-1	few	TGTGCCAGCAGGCCAGGGTTCACTGAAGCTTTCTTT	CASRPGFTEAFF
TRBV5-1	.	TRBJ2-1	.	TGCGCCAGCGGATGGGCCCCCTACAATGAGCAGTTCTTC	CASGWAPYNEQFF
TRBV11-3	TRBD1	TRBJ2-5	.	TGTGCCAGCAGCCCAATACAGGGGGCGGAGACCCAGTACTTC	CASSPIQGAETQYF
TRBV25-1	.	TRBJ1-4	.	TGTGCCAGCAGTGAGGTTGGGCAGTTTAATGAAAAACTGTTTTTT	CASSEVGQFNEKLFF
TRBV7-9	TRBD2	TRBJ2-2	.	TGTGCCAGCAGCTGGGGACTAGGGGAGCTGTTTTTT	CASSWGLGELFF
TRBV30	TRBD2	TRBJ2-1	.	TGTGCCGGAGACGGACTAGCGGGAACTCCTTCAACCTACAATGAGCAGTTCTTC	CAGDGLAGTPSTYNEQFF
TRBV7-2	TRBD2	TRBJ2-7	.	TGTGCCAGCAGCCCCCGACTAGCGGGGGATTCCTACGAGCAGTACTTC	CASSPRLAGDSYEQYF
TRBV2	.	TRBJ2-5	.	TGTGCCAGCAGTGGGAGCTTTAGGACCCAGTACTTC	CASSGSFRTQYF
TRBV19	.	TRBJ2-1	.	TGTGCCAGTAGTAGCATAGGAGGCGGGGGCAATCACCCACCGAGCTCCTACAATGAGCAGTTCTTC	CASSSIGGGGNHPPSSYNEQFF
TRBV19	.	TRBJ1-2	.	TGTGCCAGTAGTAAACAGCTCTATAATCGGGGTGTGATCGACGGCTACACCTTC	CASSKQLYNRGVIDGYTF
TRBV28	TRBD1	TRBJ1-4	.	TGTGCCAGCAGTATGAACAGGGGGCCTGAAAAACTGTTTTTT	CASSMNRGPEKLFF
TRBV24-1	TRBD1	TRBJ2-4	.	TGTGCCACCAGTGACCCCGGACAGGGAAACATTCAGTACTTC	CATSDPGQGNIQYF
TRBV15	.	TRBJ1-2	.	TGTGCCACCAGCAGAGAGTTATTCACGGATGGCTACACCTTC	CATSRELFTDGYTF
TRBV7-8	.	TRBJ1-3	.	TGTGCCAGCAGCTTTAGTACAGAGGGAAACACCATATATTTT	CASSFSTEGNTIYF
TRBV7-8	.	TRBJ1-6	.	TGTGCCAGCAGTTCCACAGTAGGTTCAGCACCCCTCCACTTT	CASSSTVGSAPLHF
TRBV27	TRBD2	TRBJ2-2	.	TGTGCCAGCAGTTTAAGGACTAGCATTCCCGGGGAGCTGTTTTTT	CASSLRTSIPGELFF
TRBV6-5	.	TRBJ1-2	.	TGTGCCAGCAGTTACTCGACGGGGGTCATCGATGGCTACACCTTC	CASSYSTGVIDGYTF
TRBV6-5	TRBD1	TRBJ2-1	few	TGTGCCAGCAGCTTAACAGGGGACCCCTACAATGAGCAGTTCTTC	CASSLTGDPYNEQFF
TRBV7-2	.	TRBJ2-1	.	TGTGCCAGCAGCTTACAGGGATCCTACAATGAGCAGTTCTTC	CASSLQGSYNEQFF
TRBV19	.	TRBJ1-5	.	TGTGCCAGTAGTATAGAGCGAGGAGATCAAGGGCCCCAGCATTTT	CASSIERGDQGPQHF
TRBV6-2/TRBV6-3	TRBD2	TRBJ2-7	.	TGTGCCAGCAGTTATACGGGGGGGCCCTACGAGCAGTACTTC	CASSYTGGPYEQYF
TRBV24-1	TRBD2	TRBJ2-1	once	TGTGCCACCAGTGATTCCAGGGAGGGTGAGCAGTTCTTC	CATSDSREGEQFF
TRBV6-6	TRBD1	TRBJ1-1	.	TGTGCCACCTCCCCTGGGACAGGGCCGGGGAACACTGAAGCTTTCTTT	CATSPGTGPGNTEAFF
TRBV18	.	TRBJ1-3	.	TGTGCCAGCTCCCCGGACGGGATTGGAAACACCATATATTTT	CASSPDGIGNTIYF